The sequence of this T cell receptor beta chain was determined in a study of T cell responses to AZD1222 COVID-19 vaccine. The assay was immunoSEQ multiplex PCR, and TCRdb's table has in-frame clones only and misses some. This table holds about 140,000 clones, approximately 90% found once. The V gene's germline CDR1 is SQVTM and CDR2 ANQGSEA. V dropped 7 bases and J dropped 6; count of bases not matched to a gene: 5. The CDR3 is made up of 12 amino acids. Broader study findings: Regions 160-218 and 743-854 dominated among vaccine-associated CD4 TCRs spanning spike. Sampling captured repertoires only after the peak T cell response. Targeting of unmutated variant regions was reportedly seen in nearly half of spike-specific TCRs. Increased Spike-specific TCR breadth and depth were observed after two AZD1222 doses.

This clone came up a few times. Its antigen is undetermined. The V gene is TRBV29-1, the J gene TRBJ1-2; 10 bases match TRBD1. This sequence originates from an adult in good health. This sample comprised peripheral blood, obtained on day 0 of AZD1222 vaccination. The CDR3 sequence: CSAWDRGDGYTF. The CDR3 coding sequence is TGCAGCGCTTGGGACAGGGGTGATGGCTACACCTTC. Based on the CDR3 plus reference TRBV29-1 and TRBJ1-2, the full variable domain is SAVISQKPSRDICQRGTSLTIQCQVDSQVTMMFWYRQQPGQSLTLIATANQGSEATYESGFVIDKFPISRPNLTFSTLTVSNMSPEDSSIYLCSAWDRGDGYTFGSGTRLTVV.